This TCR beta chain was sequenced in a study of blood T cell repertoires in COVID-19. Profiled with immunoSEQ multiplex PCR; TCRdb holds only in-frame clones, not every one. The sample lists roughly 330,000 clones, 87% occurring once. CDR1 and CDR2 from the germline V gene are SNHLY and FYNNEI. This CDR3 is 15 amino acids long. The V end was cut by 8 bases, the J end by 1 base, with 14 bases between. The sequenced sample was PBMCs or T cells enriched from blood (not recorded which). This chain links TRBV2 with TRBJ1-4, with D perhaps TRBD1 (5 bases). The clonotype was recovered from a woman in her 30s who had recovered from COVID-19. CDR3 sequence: CASSLQGKTNEKLFF. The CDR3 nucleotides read TGTGCCAGCTCCCTTCAGGGCAAAACTAATGAAAAACTGTTTTTT.